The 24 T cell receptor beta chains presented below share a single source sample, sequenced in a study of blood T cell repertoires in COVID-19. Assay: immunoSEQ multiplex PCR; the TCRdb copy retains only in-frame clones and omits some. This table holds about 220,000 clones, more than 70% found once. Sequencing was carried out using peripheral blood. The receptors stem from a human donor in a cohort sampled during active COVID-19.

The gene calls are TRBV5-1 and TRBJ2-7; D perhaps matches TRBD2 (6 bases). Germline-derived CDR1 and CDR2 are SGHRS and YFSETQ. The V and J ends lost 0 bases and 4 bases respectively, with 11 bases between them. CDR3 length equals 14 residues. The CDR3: CASSLVGSGYEQYF. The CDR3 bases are TGCGCCAGCAGCTTGGTTGGTAGCGGATACGAGCAGTACTTC.

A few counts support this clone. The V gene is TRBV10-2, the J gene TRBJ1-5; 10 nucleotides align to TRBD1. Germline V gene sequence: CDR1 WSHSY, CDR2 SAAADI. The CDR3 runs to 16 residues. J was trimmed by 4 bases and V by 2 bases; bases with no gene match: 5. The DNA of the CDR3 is TGCGCCAGCAGTGAGCCTGGGGACAGGGGAAATCAGCCCCAGCATTTT. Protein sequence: CASSEPGDRGNQPQHF.

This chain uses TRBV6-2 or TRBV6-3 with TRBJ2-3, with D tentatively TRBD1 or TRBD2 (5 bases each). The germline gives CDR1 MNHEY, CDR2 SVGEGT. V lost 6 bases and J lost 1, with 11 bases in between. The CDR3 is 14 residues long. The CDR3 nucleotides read TGTGCCAGCAGCCCGGGGCCAGGCACAGATACGCAGTATTTT. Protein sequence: CASSPGPGTDTQYF.

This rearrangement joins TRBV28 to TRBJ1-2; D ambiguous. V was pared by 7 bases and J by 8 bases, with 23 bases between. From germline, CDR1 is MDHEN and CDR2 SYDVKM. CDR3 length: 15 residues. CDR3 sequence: CASTSTRGLQMGYTF. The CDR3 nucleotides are TGTGCCAGCACCTCAACCCGCGGGTTACAAATGGGCTACACCTTC.

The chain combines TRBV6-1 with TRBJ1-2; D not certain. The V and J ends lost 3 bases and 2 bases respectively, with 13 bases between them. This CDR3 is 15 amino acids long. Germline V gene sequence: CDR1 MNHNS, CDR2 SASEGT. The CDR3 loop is CASSDVVRVNYGYTF. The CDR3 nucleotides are TGTGCCAGCAGTGACGTGGTACGAGTAAACTATGGCTACACCTTC.

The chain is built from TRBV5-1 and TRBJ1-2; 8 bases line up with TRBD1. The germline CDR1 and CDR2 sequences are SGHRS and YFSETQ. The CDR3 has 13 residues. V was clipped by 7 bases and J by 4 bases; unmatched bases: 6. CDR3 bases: TGCGCCAGCGATTCAGGGGGCGGCTATGGCTACACCTTC. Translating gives CASDSGGGYGYTF. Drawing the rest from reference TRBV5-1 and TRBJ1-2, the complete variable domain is KAGVTQTPRYLIKTRGQQVTLSCSPISGHRSVSWYQQTPGQGLQFLFEYFSETQRNKGNFPGRFSGRQFSNSRSEMNVSTLELGDSALYLCASDSGGGYGYTFGSGTRLTVV.

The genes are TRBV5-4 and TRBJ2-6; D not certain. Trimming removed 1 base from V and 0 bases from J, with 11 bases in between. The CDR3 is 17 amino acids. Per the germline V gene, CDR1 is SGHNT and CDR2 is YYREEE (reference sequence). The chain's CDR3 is CASSLNPVISGANVLTF. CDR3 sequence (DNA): TGTGCCAGCAGCTTGAATCCGGTGATCTCTGGGGCCAACGTCCTGACTTTC.

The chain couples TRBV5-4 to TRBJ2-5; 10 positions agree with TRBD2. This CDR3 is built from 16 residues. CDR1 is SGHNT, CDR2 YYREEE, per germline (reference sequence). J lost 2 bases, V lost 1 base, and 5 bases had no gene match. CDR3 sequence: CASSLLGTSAQETQYF. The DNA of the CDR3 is TGTGCCAGCAGCTTGTTGGGGACTAGCGCTCAAGAGACCCAGTACTTC.

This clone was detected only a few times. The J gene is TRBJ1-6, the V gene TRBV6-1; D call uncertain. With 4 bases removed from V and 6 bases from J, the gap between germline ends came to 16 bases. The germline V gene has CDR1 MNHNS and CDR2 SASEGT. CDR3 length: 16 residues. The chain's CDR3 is CASSVSTGYLNSPLHF. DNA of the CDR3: TGTGCCAGCAGTGTCTCCACGGGGTACCTTAATTCACCCCTCCACTTT.

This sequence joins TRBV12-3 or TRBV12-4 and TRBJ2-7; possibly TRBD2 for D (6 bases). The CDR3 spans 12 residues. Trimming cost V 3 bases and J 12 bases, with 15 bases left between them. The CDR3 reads CASSLTSSLGYF. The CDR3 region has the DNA TGTGCCAGCAGTTTGACTAGTTCTTTGGGGTACTTC.

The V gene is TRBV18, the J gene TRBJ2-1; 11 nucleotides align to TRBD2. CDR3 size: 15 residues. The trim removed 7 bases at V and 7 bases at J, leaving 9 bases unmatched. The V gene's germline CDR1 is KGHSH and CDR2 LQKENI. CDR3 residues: CASCNGIAGGNEQFF. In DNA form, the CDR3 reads TGTGCCAGCTGCAACGGCATAGCGGGAGGGAATGAGCAGTTCTTC.

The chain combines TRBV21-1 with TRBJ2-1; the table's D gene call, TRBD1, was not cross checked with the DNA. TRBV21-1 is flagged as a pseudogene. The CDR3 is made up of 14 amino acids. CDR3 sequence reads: CASGSGDENNEQFF. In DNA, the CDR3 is TGTGCCAGCGGATCAGGGGATGAAAATAATGAGCAGTTCTTC.

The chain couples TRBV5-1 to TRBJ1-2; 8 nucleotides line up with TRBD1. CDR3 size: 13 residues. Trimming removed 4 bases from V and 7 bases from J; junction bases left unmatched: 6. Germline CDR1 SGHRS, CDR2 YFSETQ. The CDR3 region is CASSPPGGVGYTF. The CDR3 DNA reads TGCGCCAGCAGCCCTCCAGGGGGCGTTGGCTACACCTTC. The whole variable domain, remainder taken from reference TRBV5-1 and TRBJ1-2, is KAGVTQTPRYLIKTRGQQVTLSCSPISGHRSVSWYQQTPGQGLQFLFEYFSETQRNKGNFPGRFSGRQFSNSRSEMNVSTLELGDSALYLCASSPPGGVGYTFGSGTRLTVV.

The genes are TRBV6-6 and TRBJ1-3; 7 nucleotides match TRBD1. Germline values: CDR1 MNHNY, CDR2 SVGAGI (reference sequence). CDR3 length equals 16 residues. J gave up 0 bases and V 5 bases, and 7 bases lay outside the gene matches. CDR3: CASSPWTGHSGNTIYF. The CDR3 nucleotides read TGTGCCAGCAGTCCATGGACAGGTCACTCTGGAAACACCATATATTTT.

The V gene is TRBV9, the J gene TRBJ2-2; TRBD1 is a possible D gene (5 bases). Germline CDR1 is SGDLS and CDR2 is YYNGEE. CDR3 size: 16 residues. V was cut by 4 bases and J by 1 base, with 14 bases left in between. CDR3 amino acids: CASSPHQGWNTGELFF. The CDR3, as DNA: TGTGCCAGCAGCCCCCATCAGGGATGGAACACCGGGGAGCTGTTTTTT.

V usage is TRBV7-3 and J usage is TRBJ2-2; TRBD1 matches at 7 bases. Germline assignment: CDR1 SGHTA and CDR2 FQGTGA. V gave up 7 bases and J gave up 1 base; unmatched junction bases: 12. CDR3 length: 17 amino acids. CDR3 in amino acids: CASNSRGGLENTGELFF. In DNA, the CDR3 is TGTGCCAGCAACTCAAGAGGGGGCCTAGAGAACACCGGGGAGCTGTTTTTT.

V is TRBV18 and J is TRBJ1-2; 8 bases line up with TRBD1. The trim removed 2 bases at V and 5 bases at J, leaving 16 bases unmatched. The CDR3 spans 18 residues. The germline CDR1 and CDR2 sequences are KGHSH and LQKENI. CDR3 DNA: TGTGCCAGCTCACCATTCTGGGCCGTGACAGGGGAGATTTATGGCTACACCTTC. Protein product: CASSPFWAVTGEIYGYTF.

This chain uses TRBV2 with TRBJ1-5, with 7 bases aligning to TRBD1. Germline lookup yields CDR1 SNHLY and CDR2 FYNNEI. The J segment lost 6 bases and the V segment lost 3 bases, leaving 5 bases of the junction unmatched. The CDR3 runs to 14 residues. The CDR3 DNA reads TGTGCCAGCAGTGACCGTGACAGGGCTCAGCCCCAGCATTTT. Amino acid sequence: CASSDRDRAQPQHF.

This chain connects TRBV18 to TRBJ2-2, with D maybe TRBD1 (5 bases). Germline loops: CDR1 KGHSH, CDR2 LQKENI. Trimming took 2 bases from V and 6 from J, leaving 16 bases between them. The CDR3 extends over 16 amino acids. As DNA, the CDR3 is TGTGCCAGCTCACCAAGTTCGACAGACATAGCCGGGGAGCTGTTTTTT. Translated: CASSPSSTDIAGELFF.

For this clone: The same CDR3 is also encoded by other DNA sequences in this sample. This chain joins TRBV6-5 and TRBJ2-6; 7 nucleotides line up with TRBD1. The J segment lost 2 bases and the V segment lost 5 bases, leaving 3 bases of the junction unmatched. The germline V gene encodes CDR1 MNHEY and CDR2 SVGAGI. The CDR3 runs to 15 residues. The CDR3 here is CASSPTGAGANVLTF. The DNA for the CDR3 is TGTGCCAGCAGTCCTACAGGGGCTGGGGCCAACGTCCTGACTTTC.

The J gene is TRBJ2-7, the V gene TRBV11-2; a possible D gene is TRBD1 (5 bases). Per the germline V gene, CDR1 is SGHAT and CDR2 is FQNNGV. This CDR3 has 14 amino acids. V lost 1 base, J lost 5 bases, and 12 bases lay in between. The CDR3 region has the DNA TGTGCCAGCAGCTTAGTTCCCAGGGCGGACGAGCAGTACTTC. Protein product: CASSLVPRADEQYF.

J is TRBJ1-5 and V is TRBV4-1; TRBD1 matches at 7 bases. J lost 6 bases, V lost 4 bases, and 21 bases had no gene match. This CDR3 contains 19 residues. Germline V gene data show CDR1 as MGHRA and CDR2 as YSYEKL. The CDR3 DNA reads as TGCGCCAGCAGCCCGACCCTGAATAACCGGGACAGTGAAAGTCAGCCCCAGCATTTT. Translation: CASSPTLNNRDSESQPQHF.

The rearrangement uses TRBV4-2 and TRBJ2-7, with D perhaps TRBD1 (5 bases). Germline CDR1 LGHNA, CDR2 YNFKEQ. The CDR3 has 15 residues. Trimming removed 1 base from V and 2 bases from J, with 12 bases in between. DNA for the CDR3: TGTGCCAGCAGCCAAGTGGCAGGGTTGACCTACGAGCAGTACTTC. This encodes CASSQVAGLTYEQYF.

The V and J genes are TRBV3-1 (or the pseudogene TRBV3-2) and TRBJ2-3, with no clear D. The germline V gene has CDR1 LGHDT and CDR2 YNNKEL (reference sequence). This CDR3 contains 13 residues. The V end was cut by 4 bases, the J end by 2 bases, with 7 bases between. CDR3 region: CASSRGPTDTQYF. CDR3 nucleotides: TGTGCCAGCAGCCGAGGCCCCACAGATACGCAGTATTTT.